The 20 T cell receptor beta chains below all came from one sample that was sequenced in a study of OX40 agonist ivuxolimab in advanced cancers. Clones were read by immunoSEQ multiplex PCR, and TCRdb kept only the in-frame ones, dropping some. The profile shows more than 85,000 clones, roughly 89% of them singletons. The sequences come from CD4+ or CD8+ T cells sorted from blood, collected in a trial of the OX40 agonist ivuxolimab. The source of these receptors is an adult with an advanced solid tumor such as melanoma, head and neck, liver or kidney cancer.

V gene TRBV14 combines with J gene TRBJ2-1; D is possibly TRBD2 (6 bases). V was pared by 10 bases and J by 8 bases, with 9 bases between. The V gene's germline CDR1 is SGHDN and CDR2 FVKESK. The CDR3 is made up of 10 amino acids. The CDR3 loop reads CANAGYEQFF. DNA of the CDR3: TGTGCCAACGCGGGGTATGAGCAGTTCTTC.

CDR3 sequence: CASTAGQQPYEQYF. The CDR3 DNA is TGTGCCAGCACCGCCGGACAGCAGCCCTACGAGCAGTACTTC. This chain uses TRBV6-1 with TRBJ2-7, with a possible D match to TRBD1 (6 bases). V lost 7 bases, J lost 2 bases, and 15 bases lay in between. The CDR3 covers 14 residues. Per germline, CDR1 MNHNS and CDR2 SASEGT.

The chain couples TRBV30 to TRBJ2-5; weak D call: TRBD2 (5 bases). Trimming removed 0 bases from V and 3 bases from J, with 14 bases in between. The CDR3 has 15 amino acids. Germline V gives CDR1 GTSNPN, CDR2 SVGIG (reference sequence). CDR3 protein: CAWSVLGVGKETQYF. DNA for the CDR3: TGTGCCTGGAGTGTACTTGGGGTCGGGAAAGAGACCCAGTACTTC. The entire variable domain, with the rest obtained from reference TRBV30 and TRBJ2-5, is as follows: SQTIHQWPATLVQPVGSPLSLECTVEGTSNPNLYWYRQAAGRGLQLLFYSVGIGQISSEVPQNLSASRPQDRQFILSSKKLLLSDSGFYLCAWSVLGVGKETQYFGPGTRLLVL.

The chain is built from TRBV4-2 and TRBJ2-5; no firm D call. Germline V CDR1 and CDR2: LGHNA, YNFKEQ. Trimming pared 0 bases from V and 2 bases from J, leaving 13 bases between. The CDR3 covers 16 residues. CDR3 sequence reads: CASSQEFIGRQETQYF. The CDR3 DNA is TGTGCCAGCAGCCAAGAATTTATAGGCAGACAAGAGACCCAGTACTTC.

The chain is built from TRBV28 and TRBJ2-1, with D hard to call. The CDR3 loop spans 10 amino acids. V lost 6 bases, J lost 5 bases, and 2 bases lay in between. CDR1 is MDHEN and CDR2 is SYDVKM in the germline V gene. The CDR3 here is CASSNNEQFF. The DNA of the CDR3 is TGTGCCAGCAGCAACAATGAGCAGTTCTTC.

The chain links TRBV5-1 to TRBJ2-2; 12 nucleotides line up with TRBD1. CDR1 SGHRS and CDR2 YFSETQ come from the germline V gene. With 8 bases clipped from V and 0 bases from J, the junction kept 5 bases outside the gene matches. The CDR3 totals 16 residues. In DNA form, the CDR3 reads TGCGCCAGTAAGGGACAGGGGGCTTCGAACACCGGGGAGCTGTTTTTT. Protein: CASKGQGASNTGELFF.

This clone was counted only a few times. The CDR3 sequence: CASSPDRATGNQPQHF. CDR3 DNA sequence: TGTGCCAGCAGTCCGGACAGGGCCACGGGCAATCAGCCCCAGCATTTT. V and J are TRBV2 and TRBJ1-5, with 8 bases aligning to TRBD1. V shed 5 bases, J shed 2 bases, and the junction held 8 bases outside the gene matches. Germline assignment: CDR1 SNHLY and CDR2 FYNNEI. The CDR3 covers 16 residues.

The rearrangement links TRBV5-1 to TRBJ2-6; D not certain. From germline, CDR1 is SGHRS and CDR2 YFSETQ. This CDR3 is 16 amino acids long. V was shortened by 2 bases and J by 0 bases, with 9 bases between the two germline ends. The CDR3 bases are TGCGCCAGCAGCTTAACGGGTCTCTCTGGGGCCAACGTCCTGACTTTC. This translates into CASSLTGLSGANVLTF.

V and J are TRBV10-3 and TRBJ2-6; maybe TRBD2 (5 bases). The CDR3 runs 16 residues. Germline values: CDR1 ENHRY, CDR2 SYGVKD. The V and J ends lost 4 bases and 3 bases respectively, with 13 bases between them. In DNA, the CDR3 is TGTGCCATCAGTGCCCGGCTAGCCAGTGGGGCCAACGTCCTGACTTTC. The encoded protein is CAISARLASGANVLTF.

This chain connects TRBV30 to TRBJ2-7, with TRBD1 as a possible D gene (6 bases). Germline CDR1 reads GTSNPN; CDR2 reads SVGIG (reference sequence). CDR3 length: 14 residues. Trimming took 2 bases from V and 7 from J, leaving 18 bases between them. CDR3 loop: CAWSPGTPKREQYF. The CDR3 DNA follows: TGTGCCTGGAGTCCCGGGACACCAAAAAGGGAGCAGTACTTC.

This chain uses TRBV7-9 with TRBJ2-5; 8 bases are a match to TRBD2. CDR1 and CDR2 (germline): SEHNR, FQNEAQ (reference sequence). The CDR3 has 16 residues. Losses at the gene ends were 5 bases for V and 2 bases for J; bases not matched to a gene: 10. CDR3 loop: CASSEGIAGMQETQYF. The CDR3 DNA is TGTGCCAGCAGCGAGGGGATAGCGGGAATGCAAGAGACCCAGTACTTC.

J is TRBJ2-2 and V is TRBV7-9; D uncertain. From germline, CDR1 is SEHNR and CDR2 FQNEAQ (reference sequence). This CDR3 is 15 amino acids long. Between the trimmed V and J ends, which lost 2 bases and 0 bases, there was a span of 7 bases. This CDR3 reads CASSLLATNTGELFF. In DNA, the CDR3 is TGTGCCAGCAGCTTACTGGCGACGAACACCGGGGAGCTGTTTTTT.

The chain joins TRBV19 to TRBJ1-3, with a possible D match to TRBD1 (5 bases). The germline V gene has CDR1 LNHDA and CDR2 SQIVND (reference sequence). V shed 4 bases and J shed 4 bases, with 11 bases lying between them. The CDR3 is made up of 14 amino acids. For the CDR3, the DNA is TGTGCCAGTAGTACAGGACATCCGGGAAACACCATATATTTT. It is translated as CASSTGHPGNTIYF.

The rearrangement joins TRBV6-4 to TRBJ1-5; D not resolved. The CDR3 is 17 amino acids. The V end was cut by 2 bases, the J end by 1 base, with 15 bases between. CDR1 is MRHNA, CDR2 SNTAGT, per germline. This CDR3 reads CASSDPGPIESNQPQHF. The DNA of the CDR3 is TGTGCCAGCAGTGACCCAGGACCCATAGAGAGCAATCAGCCCCAGCATTTT.

The V gene is TRBV2, the J gene TRBJ2-7; D might be TRBD2 (6 bases). The germline V gene has CDR1 SNHLY and CDR2 FYNNEI. The CDR3 loop spans 14 amino acids. Trimming left V 2 bases short and J 2 bases short, with 10 bases between. This CDR3 is CASSERPSAYEQYF. CDR3 DNA: TGTGCCAGCAGTGAACGGCCTAGCGCCTACGAGCAGTACTTC.

The gene calls are TRBV30 and TRBJ1-2; D is unresolved. This CDR3 comprises 13 residues. Between the trimmed V and J ends, which lost 3 bases and 3 bases, there was a span of 11 bases. The germline V gene has CDR1 GTSNPN and CDR2 SVGIG (reference sequence). The CDR3 region has the DNA TGTGCCTGGAGCCCGGGGATGGACTATGGCTACACCTTC. This sequence encodes CAWSPGMDYGYTF.

J is TRBJ2-7 and V is TRBV18; D is undetermined. Trimming removed 3 bases from V and 3 bases from J, with 9 bases in between. CDR3 size: 13 residues. The V gene's germline CDR1 is KGHSH and CDR2 LQKENI. The DNA for the CDR3 is TGTGCCAGCTCACCTGGGCAGAGCTACGAGCAGTACTTC. Amino acid sequence: CASSPGQSYEQYF.

The rearrangement uses TRBV10-3 and TRBJ2-7, with D perhaps matching TRBD1 (6 bases). The CDR3 sequence is 15 residues long. From germline, CDR1 is ENHRY and CDR2 SYGVKD. V lost 9 bases and J lost 3, with 21 bases in between. CDR3 sequence (DNA): TGTGCCATATCCTCTACACAGGGAACCCGCTACGAGCAGTACTTC. Protein product: CAISSTQGTRYEQYF.

This clone was detected a few times. This chain joins TRBV28 and TRBJ1-1, with D hard to call. CDR1 and CDR2 from the germline V gene are MDHEN and SYDVKM. V was cut by 10 bases and J by 0 bases, with 21 bases left in between. The CDR3 is 16 amino acids. This CDR3 reads CATKGSGPRMNTEAFF. CDR3 coding DNA: TGTGCCACTAAAGGTTCAGGACCTCGGATGAACACTGAAGCTTTCTTT.

The chain joins TRBV10-3 to TRBJ2-4; D possibly corresponds to TRBD1 (6 bases). Deletions cut 3 bases from V and 8 bases from J, with 11 bases between. CDR1 is ENHRY, CDR2 SYGVKD, per germline. This CDR3 is built from 13 residues. For the CDR3, the DNA is TGTGCCATCAGTGAAGGGGGAGTTGACATTCAGTACTTC. Translated: CAISEGGVDIQYF.